These 18 T cell receptor beta chains originate from one sample sequenced in a study of regulatory T cells in long-lasting Graves disease. Time point given: newly diagnosed GD, antithyroid drugs for less than 3 months. After RNA was extracted from PBMCs, the TCR library was made from it. Arm-PCR with iRepertoire HTBI primers amplified the CDR3 regions for these TCR beta libraries. TCRdb analysed the multiplex PCR reads with MiXCR anew, one entry per CDR3 protein. The sample has around 400,000 distinct CDR3 sequences; 15% are singletons. These same records also appear under a second study, on T cells in Graves' hyperthyroidism and ophthalmopathy.

Sequenced material: peripheral blood mononuclear cells (PBMCs), taken at new diagnosis, from a patient treated with antithyroid drugs. All receptors derive from a woman in her 40s with Graves disease.

This clonotype was found many times. The chain is built from TRBV5-5 and TRBJ1-1; a possible D gene is TRBD1 (5 bases). CDR3 length: 11 residues. V lost 1 base and J lost 8, with 6 bases in between. Per germline, CDR1 SGHKS and CDR2 YYEKEE (reference sequence). The CDR3 nucleotides read TGTGCCAGCAGCTTGCCAGGGGAAGCTTTCTTT. Its translation: CASSLPGEAFF.

This clonotype was seen ten or more times. The V gene is TRBV28, the J gene TRBJ2-7; D possibly matches TRBD1 or TRBD2 (7 bases each). Germline lookup yields CDR1 MDHEN and CDR2 SYDVKM. The ends were cut back, 7 bases at V and 2 bases at J, with 15 bases in the middle. CDR3 size: 14 residues. CDR3 protein: CASKPGGDTYEQYF. CDR3 nucleotide sequence: TGTGCCAGCAAACCAGGGGGGGATACCTACGAGCAGTACTTC.

In this sample, this clonotype turned up many times. The rearrangement links TRBV12-3 or TRBV12-4 to TRBJ2-3; 12 bases are a match to TRBD2. The CDR3 is made up of 20 amino acids. V gave up 5 bases and J gave up 6 bases; unmatched junction bases: 21. In DNA form, the CDR3 reads TGTGCCAGCAGTAGCCGCCCTAGCGGGAGGGCCGGGACTCCTCCTGATACGCAGTATTTT. Protein product: CASSSRPSGRAGTPPDTQYF.

This clonotype was counted at least ten times. The chain joins TRBV6-1 to TRBJ2-1; 9 bases map to TRBD2. Per germline, CDR1 MNHNS and CDR2 SASEGT. This CDR3 contains 14 residues. V was pared by 6 bases and J by 5 bases, with 5 bases of the junction left unmatched. The CDR3: CASRLAGSNNEQFF. For the CDR3, the DNA is TGTGCCAGCAGGCTAGCGGGGTCAAACAATGAGCAGTTCTTC.

The chain links TRBV5-4 to TRBJ2-7; D possibly uses TRBD1 or TRBD2 (5 bases each). CDR1 is SGHNT and CDR2 is YYREEE in the germline V gene (reference sequence). The CDR3 sequence is 14 residues long. Trimming removed 5 bases from V and 0 bases from J, with 12 bases in between. CDR3 protein: CASSFWGSSYEQYF. The CDR3 DNA reads as TGTGCCAGCAGTTTTTGGGGGAGCTCCTACGAGCAGTACTTC.

This clonotype came up many times. The chain joins TRBV6-5 to TRBJ2-5, with 9 nucleotides matching TRBD1. The germline gives CDR1 MNHEY, CDR2 SVGAGI. Trimming cost V 4 bases and J 5 bases; bases outside gene matches: 8. The CDR3 contains 15 residues. The CDR3: CASSFPGQGGETQYF. The CDR3 nucleotides are TGTGCCAGCAGTTTTCCGGGACAGGGAGGGGAGACCCAGTACTTC.

The genes are TRBV12-3 or TRBV12-4 and TRBJ2-1, with 7 bases lining up with TRBD1. The CDR3 is 13 amino acids. Losses at the gene ends were 7 bases for V and 4 bases for J; bases not matched to a gene: 4. CDR3 amino acids: CASTRDSYNEQFF. As DNA, the CDR3 is TGTGCCAGCACCCGGGACAGTTACAATGAGCAGTTCTTC.

This clonotype was observed many times. The J gene is TRBJ2-3, the V gene TRBV20-1; D is possibly TRBD2 (5 bases). Trimming took off 6 bases at V and 3 bases at J, with 13 bases between the two ends. The CDR3 runs to 13 residues. Germline CDR1 reads DFQATT; CDR2 reads SNEGSKA (reference sequence). The CDR3 nucleotides are TGCAGTGCCCTAGCCGGCCGTACAGATACGCAGTATTTT. Translated: CSALAGRTDTQYF.

This clonotype came up many times. The rearrangement joins TRBV29-1 to TRBJ2-3; 9 nucleotides match TRBD2. Germline lookup yields CDR1 SQVTM and CDR2 ANQGSEA. Trimming cost V 1 base and J 6 bases; bases outside gene matches: 8. The CDR3 covers 15 residues. CDR3 loop: CSVEAVAGGVDTQYF. CDR3 bases: TGCAGCGTTGAAGCCGTGGCGGGAGGGGTTGATACGCAGTATTTT.

This clonotype was found many times. The chain combines TRBV2 with TRBJ1-2; D call uncertain. Per the germline V gene, CDR1 is SNHLY and CDR2 is FYNNEI. The V and J ends lost 7 bases and 6 bases respectively, with 12 bases between them. The CDR3 is 12 residues long. CDR3 DNA sequence: TGTGCCAGCATGAGAGGGAGGAATGGCTACACCTTC. Amino acids: CASMRGRNGYTF.

This clonotype was counted ten times or more. The chain joins TRBV5-4 to TRBJ1-1, with 8 bases that match TRBD1. Trimming removed 2 bases from V and 3 bases from J; junction bases left unmatched: 9. Looked up from germline, CDR1 is SGHNT and CDR2 is YYREEE (reference sequence). This CDR3 has 16 residues. CDR3 residues: CASSFTKGTGDTEAFF. In nucleotides, the CDR3 is TGTGCCAGCAGCTTTACGAAAGGGACAGGAGACACTGAAGCTTTCTTT.

This clonotype was seen many times. The chain has TRBV11-3 and TRBJ2-5; the D gene is possibly TRBD2 (6 bases). This CDR3 region has 18 residues. The germline V gene has CDR1 SGHNT and CDR2 YENEEA. Trimming cost V 5 bases and J 5 bases, with 27 bases left between them. CDR3: CASSRPAHAPGDDETQYF. CDR3 nucleotides: TGTGCCAGCAGCCGACCTGCCCATGCCCCGGGAGACGACGAGACCCAGTACTTC. The full variable domain, with the rest looked up from reference TRBV11-3 and TRBJ2-5, is EAGVVQSPRYKIIEKKQPVAFWCNPISGHNTLYWYLQNLGQGPELLIRYENEEAVDDSQLPKDRFSAERLKGVDSTLKIQPAELGDSAVYLCASSRPAHAPGDDETQYFGPGTRLLVL.

The V and J genes are TRBV20-1 and TRBJ2-1; 8 nucleotides line up with TRBD2. J gave up 2 bases and V 5 bases, and 5 bases lay outside the gene matches. The CDR3 length is 14 residues. CDR1 and CDR2 (germline): DFQATT, SNEGSKA (reference sequence). The chain's CDR3 is CSASSGRTYNEQFF. CDR3 nucleotide sequence: TGCAGTGCTTCCAGCGGGAGAACCTACAATGAGCAGTTCTTC.

The chain has TRBV29-1 and TRBJ1-1; no firm D call. CDR1 SQVTM and CDR2 ANQGSEA come from the germline V gene. The CDR3 spans 13 residues. Trimming removed 5 bases from V and 5 bases from J, with 15 bases in between. CDR3 DNA sequence: TGCAGCGTTTCATCGGGCTCGTCGACTGAAGCTTTCTTT. Translation: CSVSSGSSTEAFF.

At least ten counts were recorded for this clonotype. CDR3 bases: TGTGCCAGCAGCTTCCTAGCGGGAGGATATCAAGAGACCCAGTACTTC. Its protein product is CASSFLAGGYQETQYF. The chain combines TRBV11-2 with TRBJ2-5; 11 bases fit TRBD2. This CDR3 is built from 16 residues. The germline V gene has CDR1 SGHAT and CDR2 FQNNGV. Trimming removed 3 bases from V and 2 bases from J; junction bases left unmatched: 5.

This clonotype was detected only once. A much larger clone differs by one base, so this may be a read error. This chain uses TRBV20-1 with TRBJ2-5, with 8 bases fitting TRBD1. This CDR3 is built from 14 residues. Germline assignment: CDR1 DFQATT and CDR2 SNEGSKA (reference sequence). The CDR3: CSASQGARGEIQYF. The CDR3 DNA follows: TGCAGTGCTAGCCAGGGGGCTCGAGGAGAGATCCAGTACTTC.

About this clonotype: It is likely a read error: a sequence one base away is far more abundant. The chain couples TRBV12-3 or TRBV12-4 to TRBJ2-6; 7 positions agree with TRBD1. With 7 bases clipped from V and 0 bases from J, the junction kept 9 bases outside the gene matches. The CDR3 sequence is 17 residues long. CDR3 region: CASTRQGQSSGANVLTF. CDR3 nucleotides: TGTGCCAGCACCCGCCAGGGACAGAGCTCTGGGGCCAACGTCCTGACTTTC.

This clonotype has only a few counts. The rearrangement uses TRBV5-1 and TRBJ2-5; 9 positions match TRBD1. The CDR3 runs 14 residues. CDR1 SGHRS and CDR2 YFSETQ come from the germline V gene. The J segment lost 5 bases and the V segment lost 6 bases, leaving 8 bases of the junction unmatched. CDR3 nucleotides: TGCGCCAGCACTATACAGGGGGCCGGGGAGACCCAGTACTTC. Amino acids: CASTIQGAGETQYF.